A single sample is the source of the 4 T cell receptor beta chains below, sequenced in a study of blood T cell repertoires in COVID-19. Clones were sequenced by immunoSEQ multiplex PCR, and TCRdb holds only the in-frame ones, with some missing. The top ten hold over 1.3% of the sample, which has 400,000 to 500,000 clones, more than 80% seen once. Sequencing was carried out using peripheral blood. Receptor source: a woman aged 25 to 45 with active or convalescent COVID-19.

The V gene is TRBV27, the J gene TRBJ1-2; 9 bases are shared with TRBD1. The V and J ends lost 2 bases and 2 bases, in that order; junction bases with no gene match: 0. The CDR3 totals 14 residues. The germline V gene has CDR1 MNHEY and CDR2 SMNVEV (reference sequence). CDR3 nucleotides: TGTGCCAGCAGTTTAACAGGGGGCAACTATGGCTACACCTTC. This encodes CASSLTGGNYGYTF.

The chain is built from TRBV19 and TRBJ2-5; maybe TRBD2 (6 bases). CDR3 size: 15 residues. Germline CDR1 reads LNHDA; CDR2 reads SQIVND (reference sequence). Trimming cost V 4 bases and J 4 bases, with 16 bases left between them. CDR3 loop: CASSTIAVKGETQYF. CDR3 coding DNA: TGTGCCAGTAGTACTATAGCGGTTAAGGGAGAGACCCAGTACTTC. The whole variable domain, remainder taken from reference TRBV19 and TRBJ2-5, is DGGITQSPKYLFRKEGQNVTLSCEQNLNHDAMYWYRQDPGQGLRLIYYSQIVNDFQKGDIAEGYSVSREKKESFPLTVTSAQKNPTAFYLCASSTIAVKGETQYFGPGTRLLVL.

The genes are TRBV20-1 and TRBJ2-7; D might be TRBD1 (7 bases). The CDR3 sequence is 15 residues long. V shed 3 bases and J shed 3 bases, with 18 bases lying between them. Germline V CDR1 and CDR2: DFQATT, SNEGSKA (reference sequence). The CDR3 loop is CSASVTQGGFYEQYF. CDR3 DNA sequence: TGCAGTGCTAGTGTTACGCAGGGGGGCTTCTACGAGCAGTACTTC.

V usage is TRBV5-1 and J usage is TRBJ1-1, with 8 bases fitting TRBD1. CDR1 SGHRS and CDR2 YFSETQ come from the germline V gene. This CDR3 is 14 amino acids long. J lost 3 bases, V lost 3 bases, and 4 bases had no gene match. CDR3 in DNA: TGCGCCAGCAGCTCGGGACAGGTTTACACTGAAGCTTTCTTT. Translating gives CASSSGQVYTEAFF.